The next 11 T cell receptor beta chains were all read from a single sample in a study of blood T cell repertoires in COVID-19. Sequenced by immunoSEQ multiplex PCR; TCRdb stores in-frame clones only, minus some. The table lists about 220,000 clones, about four fifths of them singletons. Sequencing input: PBMCs or T cells enriched from blood (not recorded which). The receptors stem from a woman between 40 and 55 years old who had recovered from COVID-19.

The V call is TRBV11-2, the J call TRBJ2-2; D gene ambiguous. Germline V gene lookup returns CDR1 SGHAT and CDR2 FQNNGV. V dropped 6 bases and J dropped 3 bases, with 23 bases sitting between them. This CDR3 contains 18 residues. The CDR3 DNA follows: TGTGCCAGCAGTAGAATGGGTTCATTGAGGTCGGACACCGGGGAGCTGTTTTTT. Translating it yields CASSRMGSLRSDTGELFF.

The chain links TRBV9 to TRBJ1-1; a weak D match, TRBD1 (5 bases). V shed 0 bases and J shed 4 bases, with 13 bases lying between them. The CDR3 is 15 residues long. Germline assignment: CDR1 SGDLS and CDR2 YYNGEE. CDR3 protein: CASSVDGASGTEAFF. The CDR3 DNA sequence: TGTGCCAGCAGCGTAGATGGGGCCTCCGGCACTGAAGCTTTCTTT. Variable domain in full (rest from reference TRBV9 and TRBJ1-1): DSGVTQTPKHLITATGQRVTLRCSPRSGDLSVYWYQQSLDQGLQFLIQYYNGEERAKGNILERFSAQQFPDLHSELNLSSLELGDSALYFCASSVDGASGTEAFFGQGTRLTVV.

The J gene is TRBJ1-1, the V gene TRBV11-2, with D possibly matching TRBD1 (5 bases). The CDR3 contains 16 residues. V lost 4 bases and J 4 bases, leaving 19 bases between the germline ends. The germline CDR1 and CDR2 sequences are SGHAT and FQNNGV. In DNA form, the CDR3 reads TGTGCCAGCAGCTCAGGGATCCTCCATCTGGGCACTGAAGCTTTCTTT. The encoded protein is CASSSGILHLGTEAFF.

This clone has a handful of counts. The chain combines TRBV28 with TRBJ2-2, with a weak D call TRBD2 (6 bases). Trimming removed 4 bases at V and 3 bases at J, with 9 bases between. The CDR3 contains 14 residues. Germline-derived CDR1 and CDR2 are MDHEN and SYDVKM. CDR3 region: CASSYGGDTGELFF. CDR3 nucleotides: TGTGCCAGCAGTTATGGCGGGGACACCGGGGAGCTGTTTTTT.

A note on this clone: Sequence at one end of the junction differs from germline and may be a read error. CDR3 DNA: TGCGCCAGCGGCTTGGGACTAGCAACGACCAATGAGCAGTTCTTC. As protein: CASGLGLATTNEQFF. The V and J genes are TRBV5-1 and TRBJ2-1; 9 bases align to TRBD2. The CDR3 extends over 15 amino acids. CDR1 is SGHRS, CDR2 YFSETQ, per germline.

The J gene is TRBJ2-3, the V gene TRBV24-1; the match to TRBD1 covers 8 bases. V lost 12 bases to trimming and J lost 1 base; unmatched junction nucleotides: 8. Germline values: CDR1 KGHDR, CDR2 SFDVKD. The CDR3 extends over 14 amino acids. The DNA for the CDR3 is TGTGCCGTCGATCCGGGACAGGGCACAGATACGCAGTATTTT. It is translated as CAVDPGQGTDTQYF.

This chain links TRBV5-6 with TRBJ1-2; no definite D call. Germline lookup yields CDR1 SGHDT and CDR2 YYEEEE. The CDR3 sequence is 13 residues long. The ends were cut back, 0 bases at V and 8 bases at J, with 11 bases in the middle. The CDR3 loop is CASSLAGNLGYTF. CDR3 coding DNA: TGTGCCAGCAGCTTGGCCGGGAACCTCGGCTACACCTTC. Full variable domain (missing parts from reference TRBV5-6 and TRBJ1-2): DAGVTQSPTHLIKTRGQQVTLRCSPKSGHDTVSWYQQALGQGPQFIFQYYEEEERQRGNFPDRFSGHQFPNYSSELNVNALLLGDSALYLCASSLAGNLGYTFGSGTRLTVV.

This rearrangement joins TRBV30 to TRBJ1-2; 8 bases are shared with TRBD1. Germline loops: CDR1 GTSNPN, CDR2 SVGIG (reference sequence). The CDR3 sequence is 12 residues long. V lost 8 bases and J lost 4; bases outside the gene matches: 6. CDR3 sequence: CASPGTGYGYTF. CDR3 bases: TGTGCCAGCCCAGGGACAGGCTATGGCTACACCTTC.

V is TRBV19 and J is TRBJ1-5; TRBD1 might be the D (6 bases). V was clipped by 7 bases and J by 6 bases, with 16 bases between them. This CDR3 spans 14 amino acids. Germline lookup yields CDR1 LNHDA and CDR2 SQIVND (reference sequence). CDR3 loop: CASTLGQLTQPQHF. The CDR3 DNA reads TGTGCCAGTACCCTCGGACAGCTAACTCAGCCCCAGCATTTT.

V is TRBV6-5 and J is TRBJ1-4; 7 positions match TRBD1. Unmatched junction bases numbered 4, after V lost 4 bases and J lost 2 bases. Germline CDR1 and CDR2: MNHEY and SVGAGI. The CDR3 has 15 amino acids. CDR3 in amino acids: CASSSGTVTNEKLFF. In DNA form, the CDR3 reads TGTGCCAGCAGTTCCGGGACAGTCACTAATGAAAAACTGTTTTTT.

This chain links TRBV28 with TRBJ2-1, with 7 bases lining up with TRBD1. CDR1 and CDR2 (germline): MDHEN, SYDVKM. Unmatched junction bases numbered 6, after V lost 5 bases and J lost 2 bases. The CDR3 spans 15 residues. The CDR3 coding sequence is TGTGCCAGCAGTCCCACAGGGGAGCCCTACAATGAGCAGTTCTTC. This translates into CASSPTGEPYNEQFF.